This T cell receptor beta chain was recorded in a study of graft-versus-host responses after intestinal transplantation. Regarding the study as a whole: HvG clone declines early post-transplant were associated with peak circulating GvH levels.

This table comes from immunoSEQ multiplex PCR, and its TCRdb copy is limited to in-frame clones, with some not included. The repertoire holds about 99,000 clones, roughly 87% seen once, with roughly 0.9% in the top ten. Turning to this clone: What it binds is unknown.

CDR1 and CDR2 from the germline V gene are LNHDA and SQIVND (reference sequence). Trimming left V 6 bases short and J 3 bases short, with 15 bases between. The CDR3 runs to 14 residues. The chain employs TRBV19 and TRBJ2-7; either TRBD1 or TRBD2 may supply D (6 bases each). The specimen comprised unstimulated CD4+ T cells sorted from spleen or lymph node cells, sampled before intestinal transplant. The origin of this receptor is a human donor who received an intestinal transplant. The CDR3 DNA is TGTGCCAGTAGCCGGAGGGACAACCACTACGAGCAGTACTTC. Amino acid sequence: CASSRRDNHYEQYF.